Listed below are T cell receptor beta chains from one sample, sequenced in a study of cytomegalovirus exposure and HLA in healthy donors. Some clones are missing from TCRdb's copy, which holds only in-frame ones; the method was immunoSEQ multiplex PCR. The repertoire holds around 120,000 clones, approximately 69% seen once, with more than 9% in the top ten. Material for sequencing was PBMCs. The receptor set was obtained from a woman in her forties or fifties in good health and CMV-seropositive. CDR3s include the opening cysteine and the closing phenylalanine or tryptophan. Some rows have no size entry. The others give once, few or many, or a class for an expanded clone.

v_call: TRBV7-9; j_call: TRBJ2-6; clone_size: NA; cdr3_aa: CASSLQGASGANVLTF
v_call: TRBV5-1; j_call: TRBJ2-3; clone_size: NA; cdr3_aa: CASSFGVGATDTQYF
v_call: TRBV18; j_call: TRBJ1-1; clone_size: NA; cdr3_aa: CASSLDSDMNTEAFF
v_call: TRBV7-2; j_call: TRBJ1-2; clone_size: NA; cdr3_aa: CASSLQGARGYTF
v_call: TRBV13; j_call: TRBJ1-1; clone_size: few; cdr3_aa: CASSLVDQGNTEAFF
v_call: TRBV4-2; j_call: TRBJ1-2; clone_size: NA; cdr3_aa: CASSQDKVSQGAWGYTF
v_call: TRBV28; j_call: TRBJ2-5; clone_size: few; cdr3_aa: CASSLGGWDHRETQYF
v_call: TRBV10-3; j_call: TRBJ2-1; clone_size: few; cdr3_aa: CAISEGQAGGPNEQFF
v_call: TRBV5-4; j_call: TRBJ2-1; clone_size: few; cdr3_aa: CASSLAAASGSNEQFF
v_call: TRBV4-2; j_call: TRBJ2-2; clone_size: NA; cdr3_aa: CASSPRTSGGSGELFF
v_call: TRBV5-1; j_call: TRBJ2-3; clone_size: NA; cdr3_aa: CASRPGLSTDTQYF
v_call: TRBV29-1; j_call: TRBJ1-4; clone_size: NA; cdr3_aa: CSVGRGEKLFF
v_call: TRBV27; j_call: TRBJ2-7; clone_size: NA; cdr3_aa: CASGATGTAYEQYF
v_call: TRBV25-1; j_call: TRBJ1-1; clone_size: few; cdr3_aa: CASTGQGRNTEAFF
v_call: TRBV6-1; j_call: TRBJ2-7; clone_size: NA; cdr3_aa: CASSEAGAAVTYEQYF
v_call: TRBV6-1; j_call: TRBJ2-2; clone_size: NA; cdr3_aa: CASRGQGATGELFF
v_call: TRBV2; j_call: TRBJ1-5; clone_size: NA; cdr3_aa: CASTLTGGGGQPQHF
v_call: TRBV9; j_call: TRBJ2-7; clone_size: NA; cdr3_aa: CASSVEFTGEREQYF
v_call: TRBV27; j_call: TRBJ2-7; clone_size: NA; cdr3_aa: CASIRKTGTYEQYF
v_call: TRBV7-8; j_call: TRBJ1-1; clone_size: NA; cdr3_aa: CASSSGQQNTEAFF
v_call: TRBV4-2; j_call: TRBJ1-3; clone_size: NA; cdr3_aa: CASRGETFFSGNTIYF
v_call: TRBV5-1; j_call: TRBJ1-1; clone_size: once; cdr3_aa: CASRVVTNTEAFF
v_call: TRBV6-1; j_call: TRBJ2-1; clone_size: NA; cdr3_aa: CASRMTIGGYNEQFF
v_call: TRBV5-4; j_call: TRBJ2-7; clone_size: NA; cdr3_aa: CASRNRGGEQYF
v_call: TRBV6-5; j_call: TRBJ1-2; clone_size: NA; cdr3_aa: CASSYSAGNYGYTF
v_call: TRBV27; j_call: TRBJ1-1; clone_size: once; cdr3_aa: CASSTGQENTEAFF
v_call: TRBV28; j_call: TRBJ1-2; clone_size: NA; cdr3_aa: CASSFHTNTGPDGYTF
v_call: TRBV9; j_call: TRBJ2-7; clone_size: NA; cdr3_aa: CASSVGGLAGGEQYF
v_call: TRBV4-1; j_call: TRBJ1-1; clone_size: few; cdr3_aa: CASSQEGWTGGPMNTEAFF
v_call: TRBV29-1; j_call: TRBJ2-7; clone_size: few; cdr3_aa: CSVDAGGSSYEQYF
v_call: TRBV6-1; j_call: TRBJ1-1; clone_size: few; cdr3_aa: CASSAEGIGTEAFF
v_call: TRBV28; j_call: TRBJ2-7; clone_size: NA; cdr3_aa: CASTNRVSSHF
v_call: TRBV25-1; j_call: TRBJ1-2; clone_size: once; cdr3_aa: CASSVIGQPYGYTF
v_call: TRBV6-5; j_call: NA; clone_size: NA; cdr3_aa: CASSYSGLAGPYEQYF
v_call: TRBV7-8; j_call: TRBJ1-1; clone_size: NA; cdr3_aa: CASSLGTGAGNTEAFF
v_call: TRBV7-9; j_call: TRBJ2-2; clone_size: NA; cdr3_aa: CATRRGAGNTGELFF
v_call: TRBV13; j_call: TRBJ1-1; clone_size: NA; cdr3_aa: CASGITGGANTEAFF
v_call: TRBV19; j_call: TRBJ2-2; clone_size: NA; cdr3_aa: CATRSGTGSTGELLF
v_call: TRBV19; j_call: TRBJ1-1; clone_size: NA; cdr3_aa: CASRTTQGITNTEAFF
v_call: TRBV5-1; j_call: TRBJ2-5; clone_size: few; cdr3_aa: CASSRGDRADSGETQYF
v_call: TRBV7-6; j_call: TRBJ2-7; clone_size: NA; cdr3_aa: CASSLGPSAYEQYF
v_call: TRBV19; j_call: TRBJ2-3; clone_size: once; cdr3_aa: CASSIVAASGKYTDTQYF
v_call: TRBV5-4; j_call: TRBJ2-4; clone_size: NA; cdr3_aa: CASSLGAGRTQNIQYF
v_call: TRBV30; j_call: TRBJ2-7; clone_size: NA; cdr3_aa: CAWSRQGLEQYF
v_call: TRBV5-1; j_call: TRBJ2-2; clone_size: NA; cdr3_aa: CASTSGGNTGELFF
v_call: TRBV15; j_call: TRBJ2-5; clone_size: NA; cdr3_aa: CATSRERNGGETQYF
v_call: TRBV18; j_call: TRBJ1-5; clone_size: NA; cdr3_aa: CASSVSGNQPQHF
v_call: TRBV4-3; j_call: TRBJ1-6; clone_size: once; cdr3_aa: CASSQGQGSSNSPLHF
v_call: TRBV6-1; j_call: TRBJ2-7; clone_size: NA; cdr3_aa: CASSEGWGPYEQYF
v_call: TRBV28; j_call: TRBJ1-1; clone_size: NA; cdr3_aa: CASSAGGITEAFF
v_call: TRBV7-9; j_call: TRBJ2-1; clone_size: NA; cdr3_aa: CASRSPGTGYNEQFF
v_call: TRBV7-2; j_call: TRBJ1-3; clone_size: NA; cdr3_aa: CASSPMGQPTIYF
v_call: TRBV2; j_call: TRBJ2-3; clone_size: NA; cdr3_aa: CASSHSTSGGSTSTDTQYF
v_call: TRBV29-1; j_call: TRBJ1-1; clone_size: once; cdr3_aa: CSAWTGRNTEAFF
v_call: TRBV6-4; j_call: TRBJ2-5; clone_size: NA; cdr3_aa: CANIGAPTGTGGLETQYF
v_call: TRBV27; j_call: TRBJ1-2; clone_size: NA; cdr3_aa: CASSSRGGGVYGYTF
v_call: TRBV5-1; j_call: TRBJ2-7; clone_size: NA; cdr3_aa: CASSLLGQSSYEQYF
v_call: TRBV6-1; j_call: TRBJ1-2; clone_size: NA; cdr3_aa: CASSAETDTNYGYTF
v_call: TRBV15; j_call: TRBJ2-7; clone_size: few; cdr3_aa: CATSRSNEQYF